These 19 T cell receptor beta chains originate from one sample sequenced in a study of T cell responses to AZD1222 COVID-19 vaccine. The table came from immunoSEQ multiplex PCR; TCRdb's copy has only in-frame clones and leaves some out. The sample has 100,000 to 150,000 clones; around 90% are singletons. The sequences come from peripheral blood, collected on day 0 of AZD1222 vaccination. The receptor source for this set is an adult in good health.

The chain carries TRBV9 and TRBJ1-6; 9 nucleotides align to TRBD1. Trimming at V came to 4 bases and at J to 0 bases, leaving 5 bases not matched to a gene. CDR3 length: 17 amino acids. Germline V lookup: CDR1 SGDLS, CDR2 YYNGEE. The CDR3 sequence is CASSSPTGGSYNSPLHF. For the CDR3, the DNA is TGTGCCAGCAGCTCTCCGACAGGGGGCTCCTATAATTCACCCCTCCACTTT.

This clone occurred a few times. Within the sample, other DNA sequences also encode this same CDR3. This rearrangement joins TRBV28 to TRBJ1-5; D call uncertain. Germline assignment: CDR1 MDHEN and CDR2 SYDVKM. CDR3 length equals 11 residues. The V gene lost 6 bases and the J gene lost 11 bases, with 11 bases spanning the gap. The CDR3: CASSPLGAQHF. The CDR3 region has the DNA TGTGCCAGCAGCCCCCTCGGAGCCCAGCATTTT.

The CDR3 nucleotides are TGTGCCAGCAGCTTAGGCTTAGGGACAGACTCCTACGAGCAGTACTTC. Translation gives CASSLGLGTDSYEQYF. The gene calls are TRBV7-9 and TRBJ2-7, with 7 bases fitting TRBD1. The CDR3 runs to 16 residues. Unmatched junction bases numbered 6, after V lost 1 base and J lost 0 bases. CDR1 is SEHNR, CDR2 FQNEAQ, per germline (reference sequence).

This clone was found once. The chain joins TRBV9 to TRBJ1-6; the D gene is possibly TRBD1 (5 bases). V lost 4 bases to trimming and J lost 10 bases, with 18 bases between them. This CDR3 is built from 15 residues. Germline V gives CDR1 SGDLS, CDR2 YYNGEE. CDR3 coding DNA: TGTGCCAGCAGCCCTGGGGGAGGGGCGGCATCACCCCTCCACTTT. This encodes CASSPGGGAASPLHF.

V and J are TRBV7-8 and TRBJ2-7; D not certain. V was trimmed by 3 bases and J by 2 bases, leaving 17 bases between them. Germline V gene lookup returns CDR1 SGHVS and CDR2 FQNEAQ. The CDR3 totals 16 residues. CDR3 region: CASSFWRPTDTYEQYF. CDR3 bases: TGTGCCAGCAGCTTTTGGAGACCCACTGACACCTACGAGCAGTACTTC.

J is TRBJ2-1 and V is TRBV5-4; 7 nucleotides match TRBD2. Germline loops: CDR1 SGHNT, CDR2 YYREEE (reference sequence). V was pared by 3 bases and J by 8 bases, with 5 bases of the junction left unmatched. The CDR3 is made up of 13 amino acids. In DNA form, the CDR3 reads TGTGCCAGCAGCTCGGGACTATCCGATGAGCAGTTCTTC. This gives the protein CASSSGLSDEQFF.

The V gene is TRBV6-4, the J gene TRBJ1-2, with TRBD1 identical over 9 bases. The V segment lost 0 bases and the J segment 2 bases; nucleotides outside the gene matches: 4. CDR3 length equals 16 residues. CDR1 is MRHNA and CDR2 is SNTAGT in the germline V gene. The CDR3 loop reads CASSDSSGTGNYGYTF. As DNA, the CDR3 is TGTGCCAGCAGTGACTCTTCCGGGACAGGGAACTATGGCTACACCTTC.

This chain joins TRBV2 and TRBJ1-3, with a possible D match to TRBD1 (5 bases). Germline CDR1 and CDR2: SNHLY and FYNNEI. The V end lost 4 bases, the J end lost 0 bases, and 16 bases lay between the germline ends. The CDR3 spans 17 residues. CDR3 loop: CASSGGLNWASGNTIYF. The DNA of the CDR3 is TGTGCCAGCAGTGGGGGGTTGAACTGGGCCTCTGGAAACACCATATATTTT.

CDR3 loop: CATRRGTRTGSNQPQHF. The CDR3 DNA reads TGTGCCACCAGGAGGGGTACGAGGACAGGGTCCAATCAGCCCCAGCATTTT. The chain uses TRBV5-8 and TRBJ1-5, with TRBD1 matching over 8 bases. The germline V gene encodes CDR1 SGHTS and CDR2 YDEGEE. There are 17 residues in the CDR3. The V segment lost 9 bases and the J segment 3 bases; nucleotides outside the gene matches: 17.

The rearrangement uses TRBV12-5 and TRBJ1-5, with a tentative D call TRBD1 (6 bases). Germline CDR1 LGHNT, CDR2 FRNRAP. The CDR3 is 17 residues long. V was cut by 0 bases and J by 1 base, with 13 bases left in between. CDR3 nucleotide sequence: TGTGCTAGTGGTTTGGTAATAGGGGGGCGAAGCAATCAGCCCCAGCATTTT. Translating it yields CASGLVIGGRSNQPQHF. Using reference TRBV12-5 and TRBJ1-5 for the parts outside the CDR3, the full variable domain is DARVTQTPRHKVTEMGQEVTMRCQPILGHNTVFWYRQTMMQGLELLAYFRNRAPLDDSGMPKDRFSAEMPDATLATLKIQPSEPRDSAVYFCASGLVIGGRSNQPQHFGDGTRLSIL.

This chain uses TRBV19 with TRBJ2-5; 9 nucleotides line up with TRBD1. The V gene end was trimmed by 5 bases and the J gene end by 2 bases; junction bases not matched to a gene: 6. This CDR3 comprises 15 residues. Germline V lookup: CDR1 LNHDA, CDR2 SQIVND (reference sequence). The CDR3 DNA reads as TGTGCCAGTAGTGTACAGGGGGCCATACAAGAGACCCAGTACTTC. Translation: CASSVQGAIQETQYF.

The J gene is TRBJ2-3, the V gene TRBV12-3 or TRBV12-4; D uncertain. The CDR3 totals 13 residues. Deletions cut 3 bases from V and 7 bases from J, with 11 bases between. CDR3 amino acids: CASSFASENTQYF. Written as DNA, the CDR3 is TGTGCCAGCAGTTTCGCCAGCGAAAATACGCAGTATTTT.

V is TRBV9 and J is TRBJ1-1, with D possibly being TRBD1 (6 bases). The CDR3 has 17 amino acids. Deletions cut 0 bases from V and 4 bases from J, with 19 bases between. Germline V gene data show CDR1 as SGDLS and CDR2 as YYNGEE. This CDR3 reads CASSVGGPWNRVTEAFF. CDR3 nucleotides: TGTGCCAGCAGCGTAGGAGGGCCTTGGAACAGGGTCACTGAAGCTTTCTTT. Together with reference TRBV9 and TRBJ1-1, the CDR3 gives the full variable domain: DSGVTQTPKHLITATGQRVTLRCSPRSGDLSVYWYQQSLDQGLQFLIQYYNGEERAKGNILERFSAQQFPDLHSELNLSSLELGDSALYFCASSVGGPWNRVTEAFFGQGTRLTVV.

Note on this clone: This sample also contains other DNA sequences that code for the same CDR3. V gene TRBV5-4 combines with J gene TRBJ1-1, with D perhaps matching TRBD1 (5 bases). The V end lost 4 bases, the J end lost 2 bases, and 12 bases lay between the germline ends. CDR1 SGHNT and CDR2 YYREEE come from the germline V gene (reference sequence). CDR3 size: 14 residues. The CDR3 DNA reads as TGTGCCAGCAGCCTATTGGGGGGAAACACTGAAGCTTTCTTT. Translation gives CASSLLGGNTEAFF.

This chain joins TRBV5-1 and TRBJ2-3; D is possibly TRBD2 (5 bases). The germline V and J ends were trimmed by 6 bases and 0 bases, with 5 bases remaining between them. The V gene's germline CDR1 is SGHRS and CDR2 YFSETQ. The CDR3 is 12 residues long. The CDR3 DNA follows: TGCGCCAGCACGGGGAGCACAGATACGCAGTATTTT. It translates to CASTGSTDTQYF.

This rearrangement joins TRBV14 to TRBJ2-2; D possibly corresponds to TRBD2 (6 bases). The ends were cut back, 0 bases at V and 7 bases at J, with 21 bases in the middle. Per the germline V gene, CDR1 is SGHDN and CDR2 is FVKESK. The CDR3 totals 18 residues. The DNA of the CDR3 is TGTGCCAGCAGCCAAGAGGTGGTGGCTAGCGTGGTTCTCGGGGAGCTGTTTTTT. Its protein product is CASSQEVVASVVLGELFF. Drawing the rest from reference TRBV14 and TRBJ2-2, the complete variable domain is EAGVTQFPSHSVIEKGQTVTLRCDPISGHDNLYWYRRVMGKEIKFLLHFVKESKQDESGMPNNRFLAERTGGTYSTLKVQPAELEDSGVYFCASSQEVVASVVLGELFFGEGSRLTVL.

V and J are TRBV28 and TRBJ1-6; 8 bases fit TRBD1. CDR3 size: 15 residues. The trim removed 7 bases at V and 10 bases at J, leaving 12 bases unmatched. Germline V lookup: CDR1 MDHEN, CDR2 SYDVKM. The CDR3, as DNA: TGTGCCAGCACCCTCTCAGGACAGGGATACTCACCCCTCCACTTT. It encodes CASTLSGQGYSPLHF.

This clone was counted between two and nine times. The genes are TRBV7-7 and TRBJ2-7; D is possibly TRBD2 (5 bases). V was pared by 1 base and J by 7 bases, with 11 bases between. The germline V gene encodes CDR1 SSHAT and CDR2 FNYEAQ (reference sequence). The CDR3 runs 13 residues. Written as DNA, the CDR3 is TGTGCCAGCAGCTTAGTTTTCCCGGGGGAGCAGTACTTC. It encodes CASSLVFPGEQYF.

The V call is TRBV24-1, the J call TRBJ1-5, with D possibly TRBD1 on 5 matching bases. V was pared by 2 bases and J by 6 bases, with 7 bases between. CDR1 is KGHDR and CDR2 is SFDVKD in the germline V gene. This CDR3 is 13 amino acids long. This CDR3 reads CATSDSGLQPQHF. The DNA of the CDR3 is TGTGCCACCAGTGATTCAGGGCTTCAGCCCCAGCATTTT.